The T cell receptor beta chain described here comes from a study of T cell clonality in common variable immunodeficiency. Broader study findings: Authors noted CVID clonality's cause needs subpopulation repertoire sequencing.

This clone was picked up many times. Antigen unknown. Read sequence stops 3 residues before the CDR3 end, and the germline J gene provides the missing end. The CDR3 extends over 18 amino acids. V shed 1 base, J shed 3 bases, and the junction held 8 bases outside the gene matches. Germline CDR1 reads DFQATT; CDR2 reads SNEGSKA (reference sequence). The repertoire was sequenced with immunoSEQ multiplex PCR; TCRdb's copy has only in-frame clones and lacks some. Observed in the sample are some 60,000 clones, none of them singletons. This TCR came from a person between 18 and 75 years old in good health. Sequenced sample: peripheral blood mononuclear cells. V is TRBV20-1 and J is TRBJ2-3, with 15 bases identical to TRBD2. CDR3: CSARGPGLAGGRTDTQYF. CDR3 DNA, as far as it was read: TGCAGTGCTAGAGGCCCAGGACTAGCGGGAGGGAGGACAGATACG.